The clone carrying this TCR beta chain was seen many times. Its matching antigen is unknown. It was through 5'RACE template switching that TCR cDNA was made, with a universal primer site and UMIs added. TCRdb used MiXCR to reprocess the 5' RACE reads, holding one entry per CDR3 protein. The sample has 250,000 or so distinct CDR3 sequences, around 3.5% seen once. The data stem from a study of T cells after yellow fever vaccination. Study details: Preparing low-cell-number fractions relied on SMART-Seq v4 Ultra Low Input.

The CDR3 sequence is 15 residues long. Germline V gene sequence: CDR1 SGHRS, CDR2 YFSETQ. V lost 6 bases to trimming and J lost 2 bases, with 15 bases between them. Study results and limitations: Clones that expanded after primary vaccination mostly reappeared after the booster (just under 98% CD4, about 89% CD8). Secondary responses were weaker yet peaked faster, day 5 versus 15.

The clonotype comes from a man aged 18 to 35 who received the YFV17D yellow fever vaccine. This sample comprised PBMCs, obtained 15 days after the yellow fever booster vaccination. The chain is built from TRBV5-1 and TRBJ2-1; no reliable D call. The CDR3 DNA follows: TGCGCCAGCACATCCCAGCCGGGTACCTACAATGAGCAGTTCTTC. It codes for CASTSQPGTYNEQFF. Full variable domain (remainder filled in from reference TRBV5-1 and TRBJ2-1): KAGVTQTPRYLIKTRGQQVTLSCSPISGHRSVSWYQQTPGQGLQFLFEYFSETQRNKGNFPGRFSGRQFSNSRSEMNVSTLELGDSALYLCASTSQPGTYNEQFFGPGTRLTVL.